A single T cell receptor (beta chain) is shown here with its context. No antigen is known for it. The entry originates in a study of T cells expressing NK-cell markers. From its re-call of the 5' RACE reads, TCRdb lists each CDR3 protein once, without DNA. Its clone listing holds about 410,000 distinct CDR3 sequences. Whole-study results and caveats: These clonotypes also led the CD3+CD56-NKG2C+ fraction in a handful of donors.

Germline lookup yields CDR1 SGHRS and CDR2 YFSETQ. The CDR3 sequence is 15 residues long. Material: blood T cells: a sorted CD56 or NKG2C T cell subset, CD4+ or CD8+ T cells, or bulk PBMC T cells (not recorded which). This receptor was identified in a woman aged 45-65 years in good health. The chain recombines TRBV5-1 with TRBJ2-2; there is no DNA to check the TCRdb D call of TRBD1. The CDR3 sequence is CASAAPHSNTGELFF.